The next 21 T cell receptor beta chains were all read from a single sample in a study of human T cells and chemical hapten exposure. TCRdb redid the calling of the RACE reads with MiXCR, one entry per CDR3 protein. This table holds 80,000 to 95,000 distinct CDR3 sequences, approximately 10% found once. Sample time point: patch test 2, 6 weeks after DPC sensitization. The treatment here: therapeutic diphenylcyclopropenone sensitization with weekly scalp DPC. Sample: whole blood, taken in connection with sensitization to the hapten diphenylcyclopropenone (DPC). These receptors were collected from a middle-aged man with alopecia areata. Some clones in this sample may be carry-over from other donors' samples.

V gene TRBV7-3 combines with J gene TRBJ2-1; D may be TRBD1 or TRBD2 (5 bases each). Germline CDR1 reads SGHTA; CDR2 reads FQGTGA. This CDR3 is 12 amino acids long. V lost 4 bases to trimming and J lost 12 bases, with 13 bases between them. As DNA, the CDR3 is TGTGCCAGCAGCTCCCTTTGGGGGATGCAGTTCTTC. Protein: CASSSLWGMQFF.

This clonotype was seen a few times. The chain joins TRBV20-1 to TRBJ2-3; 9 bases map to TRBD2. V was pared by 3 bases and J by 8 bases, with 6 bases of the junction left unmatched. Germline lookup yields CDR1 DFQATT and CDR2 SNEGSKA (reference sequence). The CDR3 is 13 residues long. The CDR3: CSARDSGRGTQYF. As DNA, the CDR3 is TGCAGTGCTAGGGATAGCGGGAGAGGTACGCAGTATTTT.

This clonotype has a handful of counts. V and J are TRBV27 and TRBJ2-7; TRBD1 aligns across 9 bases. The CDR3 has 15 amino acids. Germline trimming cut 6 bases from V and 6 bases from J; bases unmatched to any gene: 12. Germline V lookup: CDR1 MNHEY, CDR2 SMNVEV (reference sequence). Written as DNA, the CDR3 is TGTGCCAGCAGAATAACAGGGGGCAGGTCTGGCGAGCAGTACGTC. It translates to CASRITGGRSGEQYV.

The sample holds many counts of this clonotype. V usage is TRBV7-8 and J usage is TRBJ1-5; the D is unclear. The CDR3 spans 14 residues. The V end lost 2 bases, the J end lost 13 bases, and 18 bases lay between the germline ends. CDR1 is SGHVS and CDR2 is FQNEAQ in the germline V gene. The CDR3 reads CASSLRARALQQHF. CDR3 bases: TGTGCCAGCAGCTTAAGGGCACGGGCCTTACAACAGCATTTT.

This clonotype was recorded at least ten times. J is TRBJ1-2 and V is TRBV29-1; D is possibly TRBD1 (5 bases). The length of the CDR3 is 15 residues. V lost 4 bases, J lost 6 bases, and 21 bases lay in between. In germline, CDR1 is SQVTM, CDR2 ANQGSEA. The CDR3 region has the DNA TGCAGCGTTGGGCTCGGGGTCGGGGACTCTCATGGCTACACCTTC. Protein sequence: CSVGLGVGDSHGYTF.

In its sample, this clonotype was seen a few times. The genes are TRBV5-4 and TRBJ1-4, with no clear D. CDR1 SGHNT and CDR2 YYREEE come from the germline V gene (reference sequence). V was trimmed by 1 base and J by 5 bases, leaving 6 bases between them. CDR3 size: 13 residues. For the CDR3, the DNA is TGTGCCAGCAGCTTGCGGGGAAATGAAAAACTGTTTTTT. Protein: CASSLRGNEKLFF.

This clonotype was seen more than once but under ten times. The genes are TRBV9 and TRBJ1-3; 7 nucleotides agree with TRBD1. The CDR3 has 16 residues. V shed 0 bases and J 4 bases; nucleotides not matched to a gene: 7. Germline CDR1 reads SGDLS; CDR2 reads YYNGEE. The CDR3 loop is CASSVEAGGTGNTIYF. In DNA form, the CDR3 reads TGTGCCAGCAGCGTAGAGGCAGGGGGAACAGGAAACACCATATATTTT.

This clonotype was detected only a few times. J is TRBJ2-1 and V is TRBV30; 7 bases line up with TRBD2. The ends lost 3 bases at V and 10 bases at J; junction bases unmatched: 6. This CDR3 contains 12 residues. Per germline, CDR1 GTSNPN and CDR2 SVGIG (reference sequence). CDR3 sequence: CAWSHTSVEQFF. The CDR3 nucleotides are TGTGCCTGGAGCCATACTAGCGTAGAGCAGTTCTTC. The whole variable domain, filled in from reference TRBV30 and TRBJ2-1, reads SQTIHQWPATLVQPVGSPLSLECTVEGTSNPNLYWYRQAAGRGLQLLFYSVGIGQISSEVPQNLSASRPQDRQFILSSKKLLLSDSGFYLCAWSHTSVEQFFGPGTRLTVL.

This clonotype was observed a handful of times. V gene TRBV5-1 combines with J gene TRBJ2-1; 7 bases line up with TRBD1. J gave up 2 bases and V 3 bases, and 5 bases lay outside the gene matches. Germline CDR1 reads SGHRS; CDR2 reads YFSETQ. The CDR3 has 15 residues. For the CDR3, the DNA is TGCGCCAGCAGCTCCACAGGGGACCCCTACAATGAGCAGTTCTTC. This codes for CASSSTGDPYNEQFF. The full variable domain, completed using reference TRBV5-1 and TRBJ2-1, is KAGVTQTPRYLIKTRGQQVTLSCSPISGHRSVSWYQQTPGQGLQFLFEYFSETQRNKGNFPGRFSGRQFSNSRSEMNVSTLELGDSALYLCASSSTGDPYNEQFFGPGTRLTVL.

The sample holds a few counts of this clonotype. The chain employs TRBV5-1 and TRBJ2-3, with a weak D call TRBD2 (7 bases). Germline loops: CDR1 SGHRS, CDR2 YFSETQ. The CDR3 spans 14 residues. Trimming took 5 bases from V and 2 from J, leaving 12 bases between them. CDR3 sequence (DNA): TGCGCCAGCAGGGGGGGGCGCGACACAGATACGCAGTATTTT. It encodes CASRGGRDTDTQYF.

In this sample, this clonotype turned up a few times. CDR3 amino acids: CASSSPGQGILSGYTF. Written as DNA, the CDR3 is TGTGCCAGCAGTTCTCCGGGACAGGGGATTCTATCTGGCTACACCTTC. The chain has TRBV6-5 and TRBJ1-2, with 10 bases fitting TRBD1. V lost 4 bases, J lost 7 bases, and 12 bases stayed unmatched. This CDR3 has 16 residues. Looked up from germline, CDR1 is MNHEY and CDR2 is SVGAGI.

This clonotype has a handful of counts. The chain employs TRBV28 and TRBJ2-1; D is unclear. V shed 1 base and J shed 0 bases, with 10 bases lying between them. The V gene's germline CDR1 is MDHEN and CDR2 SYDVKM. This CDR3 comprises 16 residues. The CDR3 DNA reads TGTGCCAGCAGTTTATACGGGCCTAGCTCCTACAATGAGCAGTTCTTC. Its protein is CASSLYGPSSYNEQFF.

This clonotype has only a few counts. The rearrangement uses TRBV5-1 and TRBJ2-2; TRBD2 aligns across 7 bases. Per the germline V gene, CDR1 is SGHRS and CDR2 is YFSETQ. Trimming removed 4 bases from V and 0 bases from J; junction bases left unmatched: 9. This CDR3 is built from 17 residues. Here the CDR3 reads CASSQTASGTNTGELFF. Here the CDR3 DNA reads TGCGCCAGCAGCCAAACCGCTAGCGGAACGAACACCGGGGAGCTGTTTTTT.

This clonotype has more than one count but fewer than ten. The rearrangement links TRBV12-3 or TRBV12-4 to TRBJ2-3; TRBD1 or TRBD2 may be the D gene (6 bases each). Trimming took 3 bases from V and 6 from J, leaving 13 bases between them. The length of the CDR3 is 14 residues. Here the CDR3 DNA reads TGTGCCAGCAGTTTCGGAGGGGGATCGGATACGCAGTATTTT. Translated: CASSFGGGSDTQYF.

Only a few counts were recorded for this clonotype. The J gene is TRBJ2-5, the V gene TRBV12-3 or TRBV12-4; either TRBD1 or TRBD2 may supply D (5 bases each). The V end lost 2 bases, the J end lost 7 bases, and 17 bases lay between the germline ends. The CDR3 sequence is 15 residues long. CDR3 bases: TGTGCCAGCAGTTTACAGGACACCCAACGGGGGACCCAGTACTTC. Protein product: CASSLQDTQRGTQYF.

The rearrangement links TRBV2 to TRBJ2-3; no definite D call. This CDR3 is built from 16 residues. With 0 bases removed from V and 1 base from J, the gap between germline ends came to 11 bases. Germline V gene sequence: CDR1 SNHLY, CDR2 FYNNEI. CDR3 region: CASSEAAIIRTDTQYF. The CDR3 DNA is TGTGCCAGCAGTGAAGCCGCTATCATACGCACAGATACGCAGTATTTT.

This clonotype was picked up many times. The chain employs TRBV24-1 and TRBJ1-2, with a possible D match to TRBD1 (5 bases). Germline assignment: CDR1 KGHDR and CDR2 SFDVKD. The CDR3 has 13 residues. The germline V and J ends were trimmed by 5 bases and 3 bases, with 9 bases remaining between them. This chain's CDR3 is CATSVREDYGYTF. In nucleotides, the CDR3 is TGTGCCACCAGTGTCAGGGAGGACTATGGCTACACCTTC.

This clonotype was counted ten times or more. CDR3 residues: CASSQTQGTAMINTEAFF. The CDR3 DNA is TGTGCCAGCAGCCAGACCCAGGGGACAGCCATGATAAACACTGAAGCTTTCTTT. The gene calls are TRBV7-2 and TRBJ1-1; TRBD1 matches 7 bases. Trimming at V came to 5 bases and at J to 2 bases, leaving 17 bases not matched to a gene. This CDR3 contains 18 residues. Germline values: CDR1 SGHTA, CDR2 FQGNSA.

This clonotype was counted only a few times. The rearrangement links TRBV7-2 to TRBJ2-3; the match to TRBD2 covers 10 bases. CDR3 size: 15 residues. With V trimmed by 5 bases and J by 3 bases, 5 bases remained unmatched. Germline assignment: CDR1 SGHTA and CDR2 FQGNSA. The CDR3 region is CASSPSGRETDTQYF. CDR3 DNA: TGTGCCAGCAGCCCAAGCGGGAGGGAGACAGATACGCAGTATTTT.

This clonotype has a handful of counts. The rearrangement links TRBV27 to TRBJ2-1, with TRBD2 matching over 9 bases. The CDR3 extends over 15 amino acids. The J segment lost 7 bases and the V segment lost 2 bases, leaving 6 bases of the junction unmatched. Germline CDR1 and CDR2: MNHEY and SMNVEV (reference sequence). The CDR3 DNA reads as TGTGCCAGCAGTTTAATGGCTAGCGGGACTAATGAGCAGTTCTTC. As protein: CASSLMASGTNEQFF.

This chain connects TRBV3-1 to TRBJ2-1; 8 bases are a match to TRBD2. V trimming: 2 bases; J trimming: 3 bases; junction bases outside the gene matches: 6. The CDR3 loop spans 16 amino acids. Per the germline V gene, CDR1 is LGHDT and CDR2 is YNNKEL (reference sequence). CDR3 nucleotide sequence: TGTGCCAGCAGCCAACGGAAAGCGGGAGTCTACAATGAGCAGTTCTTC. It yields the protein CASSQRKAGVYNEQFF.